One and the same sample provided the 25 T cell receptor beta chains below, sequenced in a study of PD-L1 blockade in urothelial cancer. The time point here: pretreatment peripheral blood. Libraries were prepared by immunoSEQ multiplex PCR; TCRdb keeps only in-frame clonotypes and omits some of them. The repertoire includes about 130,000 clones, 65% to 85% of them detected once, and around 3.2% sits in the top ten. The sample was PBMCs, taken around atezolizumab (anti-PD-L1) treatment. The receptors shown here come from a man aged 50 to 60 with urothelial cancer.

This chain uses TRBV28 with TRBJ2-7, with a weak D call TRBD1 (6 bases). The CDR3 is made up of 14 amino acids. With 4 bases removed from V and 1 base from J, the gap between germline ends came to 11 bases. Germline V lookup: CDR1 MDHEN, CDR2 SYDVKM. The CDR3 loop is CASSSPGQSYEQYF. The CDR3 coding sequence is TGTGCCAGCAGTTCCCCGGGACAATCCTACGAGCAGTACTTC. Complete variable domain (other parts from reference TRBV28 and TRBJ2-7): DVKVTQSSRYLVKRTGEKVFLECVQDMDHENMFWYRQDPGLGLRLIYFSYDVKMKEKGDIPEGYSVSREKKERFSLILESASTNQTSMYLCASSSPGQSYEQYFGPGTRLTVT.

This clone has just one count. This chain uses TRBV7-9 with TRBJ1-3, with a weak D call TRBD1 (6 bases). Trimming took off 5 bases at V and 4 bases at J, with 12 bases between the two ends. The length of the CDR3 is 14 residues. Germline assignment: CDR1 SEHNR and CDR2 FQNEAQ (reference sequence). The CDR3 DNA reads as TGTGCCAGCAGCCAGCGGGGGCGAGGAAACACCATATATTTT. This codes for CASSQRGRGNTIYF.

The chain links TRBV4-1 to TRBJ2-5, with 7 bases that match TRBD2. Germline V gene data show CDR1 as MGHRA and CDR2 as YSYEKL. CDR3 length: 15 amino acids. Trimming took 5 bases from V and 5 from J; bases not matched to a gene: 11. In DNA, the CDR3 is TGCGCCAGCAGCTTACGACGGGGGGTGGAGGAGACCCAGTACTTC. It specifies CASSLRRGVEETQYF.

The V gene is TRBV28, the J gene TRBJ1-6, with a weak D call TRBD1 (6 bases). CDR1 is MDHEN and CDR2 is SYDVKM in the germline V gene. With 7 bases removed from V and 8 bases from J, the gap between germline ends came to 15 bases. This CDR3 is built from 14 residues. CDR3 nucleotides: TGTGCCAGCATGGTCTGGACAGCCGATTCACCCCTCCACTTT. It specifies CASMVWTADSPLHF.

This sequence joins TRBV5-1 and TRBJ1-6, with 8 bases identical to TRBD1. The germline CDR1 and CDR2 sequences are SGHRS and YFSETQ. Trimming took 3 bases from V and 6 from J; bases not matched to a gene: 2. The CDR3 contains 14 residues. The DNA of the CDR3 is TGCGCCAGCAGCTATGGACAGGGTAATTCACCCCTCCACTTT. Its protein is CASSYGQGNSPLHF. Looking up the rest from reference TRBV5-1 and TRBJ1-6 gives the full variable domain: KAGVTQTPRYLIKTRGQQVTLSCSPISGHRSVSWYQQTPGQGLQFLFEYFSETQRNKGNFPGRFSGRQFSNSRSEMNVSTLELGDSALYLCASSYGQGNSPLHFGNGTRLTVT.

The gene calls are TRBV6-5 and TRBJ2-7; 7 bases match TRBD1. Trimming at V came to 0 bases and at J to 0 bases, leaving 2 bases not matched to a gene. Germline assignment: CDR1 MNHEY and CDR2 SVGAGI. The CDR3 is 15 residues long. CDR3 sequence: CASSYSTGISYEQYF. The CDR3, as DNA: TGTGCCAGCAGTTACTCGACAGGGATCTCCTACGAGCAGTACTTC.

The gene calls are TRBV15 and TRBJ2-3, with 10 bases lining up with TRBD2. The V segment lost 6 bases and the J segment 4 bases; nucleotides outside the gene matches: 10. Germline V gene sequence: CDR1 LNHNV, CDR2 YYDKDF (reference sequence). CDR3 length equals 16 residues. CDR3 residues: CATSFSRLAGADTQYF. The CDR3 DNA reads as TGTGCCACCAGTTTTTCCCGACTAGCGGGCGCAGATACGCAGTATTTT.

This rearrangement joins TRBV6-6 to TRBJ1-5; 8 bases agree with TRBD1. The CDR3 consists of 14 residues. Looked up from germline, CDR1 is MNHNY and CDR2 is SVGAGI (reference sequence). The ends lost 6 bases at V and 7 bases at J; junction bases unmatched: 8. CDR3 amino acids: CASRLQGDGQPQHF. The CDR3 DNA sequence: TGTGCCAGCAGACTACAGGGGGACGGGCAGCCCCAGCATTTT.

This clone occurred once. The chain carries TRBV21-1 and TRBJ2-1; the table's TRBD2 call for D was not verified on the DNA. TRBV21-1 is a recognized pseudogene. The CDR3 has 15 amino acids. The CDR3 is CASSTIAGGYNEQFF. The DNA for the CDR3 is TGTGCCAGCAGCACTATAGCGGGAGGGTACAATGAGCAGTTCTTC.

V is TRBV18 and J is TRBJ2-2, with D possibly being TRBD1 (5 bases). This CDR3 contains 16 residues. V gave up 4 bases and J gave up 1 base, with 13 bases separating them. CDR1 and CDR2 from the germline V gene are KGHSH and LQKENI. The DNA of the CDR3 is TGTGCCAGCTCACGCTTACAGGAGAGGAACACCGGGGAGCTGTTTTTT. It yields the protein CASSRLQERNTGELFF.

V and J are TRBV11-2 and TRBJ1-1; 9 bases are shared with TRBD1. V trimming: 5 bases; J trimming: 2 bases; junction bases outside the gene matches: 6. Germline CDR1 is SGHAT and CDR2 is FQNNGV. The CDR3 is 15 residues long. The CDR3 is CASSPRQGGNTEAFF. The CDR3 nucleotides read TGTGCCAGCAGCCCTCGACAGGGGGGTAACACTGAAGCTTTCTTT.

The chain is built from TRBV9 and TRBJ1-4; no clear D. Germline V gene data show CDR1 as SGDLS and CDR2 as YYNGEE. CDR3 length: 15 residues. The ends were cut back, 4 bases at V and 3 bases at J, with 13 bases in the middle. Written as DNA, the CDR3 is TGTGCCAGCAGCATCGCCCTGGGCGCTAATGAAAAACTGTTTTTT. It encodes CASSIALGANEKLFF.

This sequence joins TRBV19 and TRBJ2-3, with D tentatively TRBD2 (6 bases). The V gene's germline CDR1 is LNHDA and CDR2 SQIVND (reference sequence). Trimming shortened V by 7 bases and J by 2 bases, and 13 bases separated the two germline ends. The CDR3 is made up of 14 amino acids. The CDR3 DNA sequence: TGTGCCAGTAAAACAGCGGGCTACACAGATACGCAGTATTTT. The encoded protein is CASKTAGYTDTQYF. The complete variable domain, with remaining parts taken from reference TRBV19 and TRBJ2-3, reads DGGITQSPKYLFRKEGQNVTLSCEQNLNHDAMYWYRQDPGQGLRLIYYSQIVNDFQKGDIAEGYSVSREKKESFPLTVTSAQKNPTAFYLCASKTAGYTDTQYFGPGTRLTVL.

The genes are TRBV2 and TRBJ2-7; tentatively, D is TRBD2 (6 bases). The germline CDR1 and CDR2 sequences are SNHLY and FYNNEI. Trimming shortened V by 6 bases and J by 3 bases, and 18 bases separated the two germline ends. This CDR3 is built from 15 residues. This CDR3 is CASRENGGSRYEQYF. CDR3 sequence (DNA): TGTGCCAGCAGGGAGAACGGGGGAAGCCGCTACGAGCAGTACTTC. Looking up the rest from reference TRBV2 and TRBJ2-7 gives the full variable domain: EPEVTQTPSHQVTQMGQEVILRCVPISNHLYFYWYRQILGQKVEFLVSFYNNEISEKSEIFDDQFSVERPDGSNFTLKIRSTKLEDSAMYFCASRENGGSRYEQYFGPGTRLTVT.

The chain couples TRBV7-3 to TRBJ2-1; D is perhaps TRBD1 (6 bases). V lost 5 bases and J lost 5, with 10 bases in between. Looked up from germline, CDR1 is SGHTA and CDR2 is FQGTGA. The CDR3 extends over 13 amino acids. The CDR3 bases are TGTGCCAGCAGCCCGGACAGCCACAATGAGCAGTTCTTC. Translated: CASSPDSHNEQFF.

This clone has only one observation. This chain uses TRBV9 with TRBJ2-1, with D perhaps TRBD2 (7 bases). This CDR3 contains 15 residues. Germline V gene sequence: CDR1 SGDLS, CDR2 YYNGEE. Trimming pared 3 bases from V and 8 bases from J, leaving 18 bases between. CDR3 protein: CASSGGGPGLDEQFF. For the CDR3, the DNA is TGTGCCAGCAGCGGGGGGGGGCCCGGGCTCGATGAGCAGTTCTTC.

This chain links TRBV6-1 with TRBJ2-7, with 9 positions matching TRBD1. The junction had 4 bases not matched to a gene; V was cut back by 5 bases and J by 5 bases. This CDR3 has 13 amino acids. Germline CDR1 reads MNHNS; CDR2 reads SASEGT. The CDR3 nucleotides are TGTGCCAGCAGTTTACGGACAGGGGACGAGCAGTACTTC. Translating it yields CASSLRTGDEQYF.

The table lists this clone with a count of one. The rearrangement joins TRBV18 to TRBJ1-6; no clear D. V was pared by 8 bases and J by 0 bases, with 8 bases between. The V gene's germline CDR1 is KGHSH and CDR2 LQKENI. This CDR3 is built from 14 residues. The CDR3 sequence is CASRAPSYNSPLHF. As DNA, the CDR3 is TGTGCCAGCCGCGCCCCCTCCTATAATTCACCCCTCCACTTT.

V is TRBV7-2 and J is TRBJ2-1; tentatively, D is TRBD2 (5 bases). V dropped 4 bases and J dropped 4 bases, with 8 bases sitting between them. The CDR3 is made up of 13 amino acids. CDR1 SGHTA and CDR2 FQGNSA come from the germline V gene. The CDR3: CASSWTGYNEQFF. The DNA of the CDR3 is TGTGCCAGCAGCTGGACTGGTTACAATGAGCAGTTCTTC.

The V gene is TRBV7-6, the J gene TRBJ1-4; the match to TRBD1 covers 9 bases. The J segment lost 8 bases and the V segment lost 0 bases, leaving 7 bases of the junction unmatched. Germline CDR1 is SGHVS and CDR2 is FNYEAQ. The CDR3 runs 16 residues. CDR3 nucleotides: TGTGCCAGCAGCTTAGCGGCGACAGGGGGGTTGGAAAAACTGTTTTTT. It specifies CASSLAATGGLEKLFF.

The chain joins TRBV5-1 to TRBJ2-2, with TRBD2 matching 8 bases. The V and J ends lost 0 bases and 0 bases, in that order; junction bases with no gene match: 4. There are 17 residues in the CDR3. Germline CDR1 SGHRS, CDR2 YFSETQ. CDR3 coding DNA: TGCGCCAGCAGCTTGGCCGGGGGGGGCCCGAACACCGGGGAGCTGTTTTTT. Its protein is CASSLAGGGPNTGELFF. The entire variable domain, with the rest obtained from reference TRBV5-1 and TRBJ2-2, is as follows: KAGVTQTPRYLIKTRGQQVTLSCSPISGHRSVSWYQQTPGQGLQFLFEYFSETQRNKGNFPGRFSGRQFSNSRSEMNVSTLELGDSALYLCASSLAGGGPNTGELFFGEGSRLTVL.

The V and J genes are TRBV4-1 and TRBJ2-3, with 10 bases fitting TRBD2. Unmatched junction bases numbered 6, after V lost 2 bases and J lost 4 bases. The germline V gene has CDR1 MGHRA and CDR2 YSYEKL. The CDR3 has 16 amino acids. CDR3: CASSQPSGSPADTQYF. CDR3 coding DNA: TGCGCCAGCAGCCAACCTAGCGGGAGTCCTGCAGATACGCAGTATTTT.

In its sample, this clone was seen once. V usage is TRBV5-4 and J usage is TRBJ2-5, with 11 bases identical to TRBD2. Per germline, CDR1 SGHNT and CDR2 YYREEE (reference sequence). The J segment lost 2 bases and the V segment lost 4 bases, leaving 4 bases of the junction unmatched. The CDR3 spans 15 residues. DNA for the CDR3: TGTGCCAGCAGCACAGTAGCGGGAGGGCAAGAGACCCAGTACTTC. Translated, it gives CASSTVAGGQETQYF. Full variable domain (outside the CDR3, taken from reference TRBV5-4 and TRBJ2-5): ETGVTQSPTHLIKTRGQQVTLRCSSQSGHNTVSWYQQALGQGPQFIFQYYREEENGRGNFPPRFSGLQFPNYSSELNVNALELDDSALYLCASSTVAGGQETQYFGPGTRLLVL.

The CDR3 DNA follows: TGTGCCTGGGCACTAACTAGCGGGAGATACAATGAGCAGTTCTTC. Translating it yields CAWALTSGRYNEQFF. The V call is TRBV30, the J call TRBJ2-1, with 11 bases aligning to TRBD2. The V and J ends lost 5 bases and 4 bases, in that order; junction bases with no gene match: 7. The CDR3 extends over 15 amino acids. CDR1 and CDR2 from the germline V gene are GTSNPN and SVGIG (reference sequence).

The V gene is TRBV28, the J gene TRBJ2-7, with TRBD2 identical over 14 bases. The J segment lost 3 bases and the V segment lost 4 bases, leaving 2 bases of the junction unmatched. The germline V gene has CDR1 MDHEN and CDR2 SYDVKM. There are 15 residues in the CDR3. The CDR3 loop reads CASSWGTSGSYEQYF. CDR3 in DNA: TGTGCCAGCAGTTGGGGGACTAGCGGGAGCTACGAGCAGTACTTC. The entire variable domain, with the rest obtained from reference TRBV28 and TRBJ2-7, is as follows: DVKVTQSSRYLVKRTGEKVFLECVQDMDHENMFWYRQDPGLGLRLIYFSYDVKMKEKGDIPEGYSVSREKKERFSLILESASTNQTSMYLCASSWGTSGSYEQYFGPGTRLTVT.